A single sample is the source of the 31 T cell receptor beta chains below, sequenced in a study of vaccination effects on CD4 cells after COVID-19. Prior to sequencing, the ViraFEST assay stimulated PBMC with viral peptide pools, which expanded the antigen-specific CD4+ T cells. Culturing for about ten days preceded CD4+ T cell isolation. People in the vaccine group had not been infected with SARS-CoV-2 before, and their nucleocapsid antibodies were negative. Their antigens are not known. TCRdb keeps only in-frame clones here, not all; method: immunoSEQ multiplex PCR. This table has about 73,000 clones, 65% to 75% appearing once. The starting material was CD4+ T cells from PBMCs cultured with HCoV-NL63 spike peptides, obtained before COVID-19 vaccination. All receptors derive from a human donor who received a COVID-19 vaccine.

This chain connects TRBV10-3 to TRBJ1-5; D remains unclear. Germline CDR1 reads ENHRY; CDR2 reads SYGVKD. The CDR3 spans 10 residues. Trimming stripped 10 bases from V and 3 bases from J, with 4 bases between. The CDR3 DNA reads as TGTGCCACCCTCAATCAGCCCCAGCATTTT. Amino acid sequence: CATLNQPQHF.

V is TRBV5-1 and J is TRBJ1-4; D is ambiguous. The V end was cut by 5 bases, the J end by 4 bases, with 9 bases between. The CDR3 length is 13 residues. Germline V gives CDR1 SGHRS, CDR2 YFSETQ. CDR3 region: CASRESVNEKLFF. For the CDR3, the DNA is TGCGCCAGCAGGGAATCGGTTAATGAAAAACTGTTTTTT.

The genes are TRBV25-1 and TRBJ1-4, with 8 bases matching TRBD1. Germline loops: CDR1 MGHDK, CDR2 SYGVNS. The CDR3 has 15 residues. With 1 base clipped from V and 5 bases from J, the junction kept 3 bases outside the gene matches. The CDR3 loop is CASSESAGGNEKLFF. The CDR3 DNA reads TGTGCCAGCAGTGAATCGGCAGGGGGCAATGAAAAACTGTTTTTT.

The chain uses TRBV19 and TRBJ1-2, with unresolved D. The CDR3 loop spans 17 amino acids. V lost 7 bases to trimming and J lost 4 bases, with 25 bases between them. The germline V gene has CDR1 LNHDA and CDR2 SQIVND (reference sequence). The CDR3 DNA follows: TGTGCCAGTACCCCGCCGACTGTCGGTCCTTCAGGCTATGGCTACACCTTC. This sequence encodes CASTPPTVGPSGYGYTF.

The rearrangement links TRBV5-5 to TRBJ1-2; 9 bases align to TRBD1. CDR1 is SGHKS and CDR2 is YYEKEE in the germline V gene (reference sequence). The CDR3 has 17 residues. After removal of 1 base from V and 4 bases from J, the junction contained 11 bases not matched to a gene. Here the CDR3 DNA reads TGTGCCAGCAGCTTGCTATCAACCGGGACAGGGTCCTATGGCTACACCTTC. Residues: CASSLLSTGTGSYGYTF.

The gene calls are TRBV6-5 and TRBJ1-1; D is possibly TRBD1 (5 bases). The CDR3 spans 14 residues. Germline-derived CDR1 and CDR2 are MNHEY and SVGAGI. Between the trimmed V and J ends, which lost 8 bases and 0 bases, there was a span of 13 bases. CDR3 region: CASGNRPMNTEAFF. DNA of the CDR3: TGTGCCAGCGGAAACAGGCCAATGAACACTGAAGCTTTCTTT.

This chain joins TRBV12-3 or TRBV12-4 and TRBJ1-3; D gene ambiguous. This CDR3 contains 13 residues. Trimming took off 2 bases at V and 9 bases at J, with 11 bases between the two ends. CDR3 residues: CASSLRSRGTIYF. The DNA for the CDR3 is TGTGCCAGCAGTTTAAGGTCCCGGGGCACCATATATTTT.

The chain combines TRBV4-3 with TRBJ1-6; possible D gene TRBD1, 5 bases. Trimming took 4 bases from V and 6 from J, leaving 19 bases between them. The CDR3 contains 17 residues. CDR1 is LGHNA and CDR2 is YSLEER in the germline V gene. This CDR3 is CASSRDVYGDFNSPLHF. The CDR3 region has the DNA TGCGCCAGCAGCCGAGATGTTTACGGGGACTTTAATTCACCCCTCCACTTT.

J is TRBJ2-7 and V is TRBV3-1 (or the pseudogene TRBV3-2); tentative D call: TRBD1 (6 bases). V lost 4 bases and J 4 bases, leaving 11 bases between the germline ends. This CDR3 comprises 13 residues. The germline V gene has CDR1 LGHDT and CDR2 YNNKEL (reference sequence). CDR3 protein: CASSRAGQYEQYV. CDR3 nucleotides: TGTGCCAGCAGCCGGGCCGGACAGTACGAGCAGTACGTC.

The CDR3 nucleotides read TGTGCCAGCAGCTTGACGGACAAGAGCTCCTATAATTCACCCCTCCACTTT. It is translated as CASSLTDKSSYNSPLHF. The genes are TRBV5-6 and TRBJ1-6; possibly TRBD1 for D (5 bases). CDR1 and CDR2 (germline): SGHDT, YYEEEE. The CDR3 is 17 amino acids. The V gene lost 1 base and the J gene lost 0 bases, with 11 bases spanning the gap.

The chain carries TRBV10-3 and TRBJ2-3; D is possibly TRBD2 (5 bases). The CDR3 runs 13 residues. Germline CDR1 is ENHRY and CDR2 is SYGVKD. V lost 2 bases and J 5 bases, leaving 8 bases between the germline ends. The CDR3 coding sequence is TGTGCCATCAGTGAGGACGAGGGAGATACGCAGTATTTT. Protein: CAISEDEGDTQYF.

This chain joins TRBV6-2 or TRBV6-3 and TRBJ2-7; D is unresolved. The CDR3 covers 13 residues. In germline, CDR1 is MNHEY, CDR2 SVGEGT. V shed 2 bases and J shed 3 bases, with 8 bases lying between them. CDR3 sequence (DNA): TGTGCCAGCAGTTACGGGTCAAACTACGAGCAGTACGTC. This sequence encodes CASSYGSNYEQYV.

The chain is built from TRBV19 and TRBJ2-2; 11 nucleotides align to TRBD2. The germline gives CDR1 LNHDA, CDR2 SQIVND (reference sequence). The ends lost 5 bases at V and 8 bases at J; junction bases unmatched: 13. There are 17 residues in the CDR3. CDR3 sequence: CASSLVLAGASSGELFF. The DNA of the CDR3 is TGTGCCAGTAGTCTCGTACTAGCGGGGGCCTCGAGTGGGGAGCTGTTTTTT.

This clone was observed a few times. The genes are TRBV28 and TRBJ1-1; possibly TRBD1 for D (5 bases). Trimming removed 2 bases at V and 6 bases at J, with 10 bases between. The CDR3 is 13 residues long. Germline assignment: CDR1 MDHEN and CDR2 SYDVKM. DNA for the CDR3: TGTGCCAGCAGTTTAGGTGGGGGTCCTGAAGCTTTCTTT. This translates into CASSLGGGPEAFF.

In its sample, this clone was seen once. The V gene is TRBV4-1, the J gene TRBJ1-5; tentative D call: TRBD1 (6 bases). Per germline, CDR1 MGHRA and CDR2 YSYEKL. Trimming left V 0 bases short and J 2 bases short, with 8 bases between. The CDR3 has 15 amino acids. The CDR3 here is CASSQERQGNQPQHF. CDR3 DNA sequence: TGCGCCAGCAGCCAAGAAAGACAGGGCAATCAGCCCCAGCATTTT.

The chain combines TRBV4-1 with TRBJ2-7, with D perhaps assigned TRBD1 or TRBD2 (5 bases each). V lost 5 bases to trimming and J lost 2 bases, with 13 bases between them. CDR3 length equals 14 residues. Germline V lookup: CDR1 MGHRA, CDR2 YSYEKL. The CDR3 DNA sequence: TGCGCCAGCAGCGCCCGGGAAGGGGCCTACGAGCAGTACGTC. Translating gives CASSAREGAYEQYV.

The chain couples TRBV24-1 to TRBJ2-3; 7 positions agree with TRBD1. The V gene end was trimmed by 4 bases and the J gene end by 1 base; junction bases not matched to a gene: 7. Germline loops: CDR1 KGHDR, CDR2 SFDVKD. The CDR3 totals 16 residues. The CDR3 bases are TGTGCCACCAGTGAACCAGGGGGACCTCGCACAGATACGCAGTATTTT. Translated: CATSEPGGPRTDTQYF.

The genes are TRBV5-8 and TRBJ2-5; 7 bases line up with TRBD1. Looked up from germline, CDR1 is SGHTS and CDR2 is YDEGEE. The CDR3 loop spans 14 amino acids. The junction had 5 bases not matched to a gene; V was cut back by 4 bases and J by 2 bases. CDR3 loop: CASSVRQGQETQYF. In nucleotides, the CDR3 is TGTGCCAGCAGCGTGAGACAGGGACAAGAGACCCAGTACTTC.

The chain has TRBV7-2 and TRBJ2-1, with no clear D. V lost 3 bases, J lost 5 bases, and 8 bases lay in between. Germline V gives CDR1 SGHTA, CDR2 FQGNSA. The CDR3 covers 13 residues. The CDR3 here is CASSFEQDNEQFF. CDR3 bases: TGTGCCAGCAGCTTCGAGCAGGACAATGAGCAGTTCTTC.

The genes are TRBV5-1 and TRBJ1-5; TRBD1 is a possible D gene (5 bases). The CDR3 contains 15 residues. Germline values: CDR1 SGHRS, CDR2 YFSETQ. Trimming cost V 0 bases and J 1 base, with 8 bases left between them. Here the CDR3 reads CASSLGGLSNQPQHF. CDR3 coding DNA: TGCGCCAGCAGCTTGGGGGGACTGAGCAATCAGCCCCAGCATTTT. Using reference TRBV5-1 and TRBJ1-5 for the parts outside the CDR3, the full variable domain is KAGVTQTPRYLIKTRGQQVTLSCSPISGHRSVSWYQQTPGQGLQFLFEYFSETQRNKGNFPGRFSGRQFSNSRSEMNVSTLELGDSALYLCASSLGGLSNQPQHFGDGTRLSIL.

The chain joins TRBV5-4 to TRBJ2-5, with 7 bases aligning to TRBD2. J gave up 2 bases and V 4 bases, and 8 bases lay outside the gene matches. Looked up from germline, CDR1 is SGHNT and CDR2 is YYREEE (reference sequence). The CDR3 consists of 15 residues. The CDR3 loop reads CASSVGGTTQETQYF. Written as DNA, the CDR3 is TGTGCCAGCAGCGTGGGAGGGACTACACAAGAGACCCAGTACTTC.

This clone was recorded once. The chain links TRBV12-5 to TRBJ1-1; the match to TRBD1 covers 11 bases. J was trimmed by 3 bases and V by 0 bases; bases with no gene match: 9. The CDR3 spans 18 residues. Germline-derived CDR1 and CDR2 are LGHNT and FRNRAP. The CDR3 DNA sequence: TGTGCTAGTGGTTTGGTACTAGGGACAGGGGGTAGGGACACTGAAGCTTTCTTT. Its protein is CASGLVLGTGGRDTEAFF.

This clone was detected only a few times. V is TRBV7-3 and J is TRBJ2-1; D ambiguous. This CDR3 is 13 amino acids long. V lost 5 bases and J lost 6, with 11 bases in between. From germline, CDR1 is SGHTA and CDR2 FQGTGA. The DNA of the CDR3 is TGTGCCAGCAGCGAAGGGCGCTTCAATGAGCAGTTCTTC. Residues: CASSEGRFNEQFF.

This sequence joins TRBV20-1 and TRBJ1-2; D gene uncertain. CDR3 length equals 11 residues. The germline V gene encodes CDR1 DFQATT and CDR2 SNEGSKA (reference sequence). V lost 6 bases and J 2 bases, leaving 7 bases between the germline ends. The CDR3 here is CSASENYGYTF. As DNA, the CDR3 is TGCAGTGCCTCGGAAAACTATGGCTACACCTTC.

The chain joins TRBV4-3 to TRBJ1-2; a weak D match, TRBD1 (5 bases). The CDR3 is 15 residues long. From germline, CDR1 is LGHNA and CDR2 YSLEER. V gave up 0 bases and J gave up 8 bases, with 16 bases separating them. The CDR3 nucleotides read TGCGCCAGCAGCCAAGATATAGCAGGGTTCTACGGCTACACCTTC. Translation: CASSQDIAGFYGYTF.

The table lists this clone with a few counts. It is likely a read error, because the conserved phenylalanine at the end of the CDR3 is missing. It is unclear where the CDR3 begins or ends on the DNA, so no DNA is shown, and the CDR3 is as TCRdb lists it. The chain combines TRBV28 with TRBJ1-2; the table's D call of TRBD1 was not tested on the DNA. Germline CDR1 is MDHEN and CDR2 is SYDVKM. The CDR3 adds up to 12 amino acids, both ends counted. CDR3 loop: CASSDVNRDRTL.

This clone came up once. This chain uses TRBV30 with TRBJ2-3; tentative D call: TRBD2 (5 bases). Germline CDR1 GTSNPN, CDR2 SVGIG (reference sequence). V lost 8 bases, J lost 0 bases, and 12 bases lay in between. The CDR3 runs 13 residues. The CDR3 region has the DNA TGTGCCCTGGCTAGCATAAGCACAGATACGCAGTATTTT. Translating gives CALASISTDTQYF.

This chain connects TRBV6-1 to TRBJ1-5, with D possibly being TRBD1 (5 bases). The CDR3 runs to 15 residues. CDR1 and CDR2 from the germline V gene are MNHNS and SASEGT. V gave up 0 bases and J gave up 7 bases, with 13 bases separating them. CDR3 in amino acids: CASSEAVGGDQPQHF. In DNA form, the CDR3 reads TGTGCCAGCAGTGAAGCGGTCGGGGGAGACCAGCCCCAGCATTTT.

The chain links TRBV19 to TRBJ1-5; TRBD1 agrees at 8 bases. There are 15 residues in the CDR3. CDR1 and CDR2 from the germline V gene are LNHDA and SQIVND (reference sequence). V shed 6 bases and J 4 bases; nucleotides not matched to a gene: 8. CDR3 residues: CASSFGQGVNQPQHF. CDR3 DNA sequence: TGTGCCAGTAGCTTTGGACAGGGTGTTAATCAGCCCCAGCATTTT.

A few counts support this clone. The rearrangement joins TRBV19 to TRBJ1-1; D unclear. The germline V and J ends were trimmed by 7 bases and 1 base, with 16 bases remaining between them. Germline CDR1 is LNHDA and CDR2 is SQIVND (reference sequence). This CDR3 comprises 15 residues. This chain's CDR3 is CASMRRTLGNTEAFF. CDR3 in DNA: TGTGCCAGTATGCGGCGCACGTTAGGGAACACTGAAGCTTTCTTT.

The chain links TRBV24-1 to TRBJ2-6, with a tentative D call TRBD1 (6 bases). This CDR3 has 17 residues. Germline V lookup: CDR1 KGHDR, CDR2 SFDVKD. Trimming left V 9 bases short and J 0 bases short, with 17 bases between. The CDR3 loop reads CATGSRTATSGANVLTF. In DNA, the CDR3 is TGTGCCACCGGGTCACGGACAGCCACCTCTGGGGCCAACGTCCTGACTTTC.